This TCR beta chain is drawn from a study of persistence of HIV-infected CD4 T cells. On the study more broadly: Donors were ART-treated; their CMV- and Gag-responding CD4+ T cells were isolated.

The study's findings and limits: TCRbeta richness was lower in CMV- and Gag-responding cells than in anti-CD3/anti-CD28-responding cells. Proviral oligoclonality tracked with TCR oligoclonality within the same sorted cells.

The immunoSEQ assay was version 4, run in survey mode. The table came from immunoSEQ multiplex PCR; TCRdb's copy has only in-frame clones and leaves some out. This sample has about 39,000 clones; about 83% occur once, and the top ten carry roughly 5.6%. As concerns this clone: Its antigen is not identified.

The germline V and J ends were trimmed by 4 bases and 6 bases, with 13 bases remaining between them. The V gene's germline CDR1 is LNHDA and CDR2 SQIVND (reference sequence). The CDR3 length is 14 residues. Overlapping HIV-1 Gag 15-mer peptides at around 0.91 ug per peptide per mL were used. Memory cells lacking CD40L and CD69 with high CD45RO were sorted. Inclusion required CMV-positive serology and CD4+ counts above 400 cells/uL. The J gene is TRBJ2-4, the V gene TRBV19; D possibly corresponds to TRBD2 (5 bases). The clonotype was recovered from an adult with HIV. The donor label of this sample is uncertain. Material: cultured CD4+ T cells from PBMCs, obtained from a patient who received antiretroviral therapy. The CDR3 DNA reads as TGTGCCAGTAGTAAAGACGGGGTAGGAAACATTCAGTACTTC. Amino acid sequence: CASSKDGVGNIQYF.